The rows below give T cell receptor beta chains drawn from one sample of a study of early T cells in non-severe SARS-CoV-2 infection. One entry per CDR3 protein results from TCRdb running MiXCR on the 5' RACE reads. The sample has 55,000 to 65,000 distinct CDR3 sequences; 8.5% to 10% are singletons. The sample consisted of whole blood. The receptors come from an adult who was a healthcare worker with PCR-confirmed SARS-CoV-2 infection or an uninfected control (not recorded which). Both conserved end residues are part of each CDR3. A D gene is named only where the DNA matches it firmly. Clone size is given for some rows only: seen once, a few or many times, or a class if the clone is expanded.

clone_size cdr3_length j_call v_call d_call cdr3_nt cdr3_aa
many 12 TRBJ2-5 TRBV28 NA TGTGCCAGCAGTTGGGGGAGTGAGACCCAGTACTTC CASSWGSETQYF
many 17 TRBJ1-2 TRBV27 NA TGTGCCAGCAGTTCTATTGCAGGTTGGGGGATGAGGAATGGCTACACCTTC CASSSIAGWGMRNGYTF
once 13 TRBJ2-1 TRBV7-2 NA TGTGCCAGCACCAAAAATCCCTACAATGAGCAGTTCTTC CASTKNPYNEQFF
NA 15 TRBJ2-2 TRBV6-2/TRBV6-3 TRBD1 TGTGCCAGCAGACGGGACAGGGCGAACACCGGGGAGCTGTTTTTT CASRRDRANTGELFF
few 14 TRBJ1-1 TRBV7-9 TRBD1 TGTGCCAGCAGCTTAGCGACAGGGGGCACTGAAGCTTTCTTT CASSLATGGTEAFF
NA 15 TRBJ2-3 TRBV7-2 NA TGTGCCAGCAGCTCCTCCCAATCCCGGGCCTACTCTTTGTATTTT CASSSSQSRAYSLYF
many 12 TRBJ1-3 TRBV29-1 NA TGCAGCGTTGGGAACTCTGGAAACACCATATATTTT CSVGNSGNTIYF
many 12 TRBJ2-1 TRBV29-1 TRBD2 TGCAGCGTTGACGGACTAGGCAATGAGCAGTTCTTC CSVDGLGNEQFF
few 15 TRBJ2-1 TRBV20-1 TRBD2 TGCAGTGCTAGAGATCAGGCGGGAGTAGGATGGGAGCAGTTCTTC CSARDQAGVGWEQFF
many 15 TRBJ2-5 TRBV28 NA TGTGCCAGCAGTGCCGCAACAGGGTTTCCGGAGACCCAGTACTTC CASSAATGFPETQYF
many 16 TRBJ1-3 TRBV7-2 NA TGTGCCAGCAGCCCCCTGGGACCGGACTCTGGAAACACCATATATTTT CASSPLGPDSGNTIYF
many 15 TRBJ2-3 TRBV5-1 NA TGCGCCAGCAGCCCGGACTTGGCTAGCACAGATACGCAGTATTTT CASSPDLASTDTQYF
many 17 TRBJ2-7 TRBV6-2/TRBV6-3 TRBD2 TGTGCCAGCAGTTACTCGGTTTTGCTAGCGGACTCCTACGAGCAGTACTTC CASSYSVLLADSYEQYF
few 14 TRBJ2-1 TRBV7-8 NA TGTGCCAGCAGCTTAGCGGACAGTTGGGAGCCGCAGTTCTTC CASSLADSWEPQFF
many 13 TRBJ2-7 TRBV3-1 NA TGTGCCAGCAGCCCTCGGACTCCGTACGAGCAGTACTTC CASSPRTPYEQYF
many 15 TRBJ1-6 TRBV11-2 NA TGTGCCAGCAGCCTAGGGGCTCCGGGGAATTCACCCCTCCACTTT CASSLGAPGNSPLHF
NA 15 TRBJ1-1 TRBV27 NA TGTGCCAGCAGTTTATATGGGGGAGGGGTATCTGAAGCTTTCTTT CASSLYGGGVSEAFF
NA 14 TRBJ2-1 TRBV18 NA TGTGCCAGCTCACCAATTACGGAGCGTGATGAGCAGTTCTTC CASSPITERDEQFF
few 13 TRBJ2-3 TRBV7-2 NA TGTGCCAGCACCATCATGACGGGGGATACGCAGTATTTT CASTIMTGDTQYF
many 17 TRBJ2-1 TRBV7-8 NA TGTGCCAGCAGCTCACCCAAGGGGGGATTGGAGTTCAATGAGCAGTTCTTC CASSSPKGGLEFNEQFF
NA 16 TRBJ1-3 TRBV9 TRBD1 TGTGCCAGCAGCGAGGGGGCCGGCTTCTCTGGAAACACCATATATTTT CASSEGAGFSGNTIYF
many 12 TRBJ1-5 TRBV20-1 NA TGCAGTGCCCAAAGACGGAATCAGCCCCAGCATTTT CSAQRRNQPQHF
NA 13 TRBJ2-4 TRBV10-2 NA TGCGCCAGCAGGTCGCGGGGTTTGGACATTCAGTACTTC CASRSRGLDIQYF
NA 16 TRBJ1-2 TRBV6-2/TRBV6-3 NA TGTGCCAGCAGTTACGAAGAACAGGCGGGTAACTATGGCTACACCTTC CASSYEEQAGNYGYTF
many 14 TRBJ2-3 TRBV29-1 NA TGCAGCGTTGCGCCAGGGGCGAGCACAGATACGCAGTATTTT CSVAPGASTDTQYF
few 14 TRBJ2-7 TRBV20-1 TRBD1 TGCAGTGCTAGGAACCGACAGGGACCCTACGAGCAGTACTTC CSARNRQGPYEQYF
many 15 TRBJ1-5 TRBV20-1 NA TGCAGTGCTAGAGACAGGGAAGCGGGGAGTCAGCCCCAGCATTTT CSARDREAGSQPQHF
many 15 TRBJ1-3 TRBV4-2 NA TGTGCCAGCAGCCAGACAGGAGACTCTGGAAACACCATATATTTT CASSQTGDSGNTIYF